This TCR beta chain was captured in a study of cytomegalovirus exposure and HLA in healthy donors (dated by TCRdb to 2017 to 2019). Describing the broader study: In an earlier analysis of some 610 of the donors, roughly 300 Gb of sequence data and 90 million to 120 million unique TCR beta sequences from about 179 million T cells were reported. About 320 gigabases of sequencing data and 70 million to 85 million unique TCR sequences were included in an early release covering over 600 HLA-typed donors. Among the roughly 370 genotyped donors, roughly 80% belonged to the genetic ancestry cluster associated with self-reported Caucasian donors. The study aimed to test whether signatures of past pathogen exposure could be identified by cataloging public T cell receptors. Using immunosequencing, the study profiled T cell repertoires from approximately 700 subjects and related those repertoires to cytomegalovirus serostatus. Besides the first cohort of 500 to 700 subjects, a separate validation cohort made up of 95 to 150 different subjects was used. High-throughput TCR immunosequencing, statistical association of individual TCRs with disease status, and machine learning were combined to predict cytomegalovirus infection status. In a later analysis, previously published TCR beta repertoires from hundreds of donors were re-analyzed and high-resolution HLA genotyping was added so that TCR occurrence patterns could be studied. In the later analysis, no new phenotypic data were used to find candidate immune exposures; instead, reliance was placed on TCR beta sequences and their occurrence across donors. In an earlier analysis of roughly 600 of the donors, high-throughput TCR beta sequencing was used to judge whether each TCR beta V gene segment behaved as functional or pseudogenic. Donor age, sex, ethnicity and CMV serostatus were collected together with the repertoire data. Genome-wide SNP genotypes for about 65% of the 666 donors were used in a later genetic analysis, which treated that subset as a discovery cohort. Every discovery cohort repertoire had been produced on one sequencing platform. Both class I and class II loci were covered by HLA typing, at four-digit resolution. The number of donors typed differed by locus, with about 629-630 for A, B, C, DRB1 and DQB1, around 500 for DQA1, about 610 for DPA1, and approximately 470 for DPB1. Because of strong linkage in the cohort, 5 or 6 DR-DQ haplotypes were treated as single units for association and clustering. Across 300 to 500 genotyped donors of the cohort, an average of about 240,000 unique TCR beta nucleotide sequences per donor were sequenced, and roughly a sixth of those sequences were non-productive. Summary of the overall study and its limitations: Assigning TCR associations to individual alleles was difficult when HLA alleles, especially DR and DQ, strongly co-occurred. In a later analysis, several top co-occurrence clusters were reported to appear linked to parvovirus B19, influenza, CMV and Epstein-Barr virus. The presence/absence analyses assumed that sequencing depth was roughly uniform across donors, and that assumption may not be true. In an earlier analysis of around 500 of the donors, most TCR beta V segments appeared in productive rearrangements about 87% or about 30% of the time, broadly matching IMGT annotations. Because the 87-base-pair reads could not distinguish some IMGT-functional V segments, including TRBV6-2 and TRBV6-3, those segments were excluded. The study listed 164 TCR beta chains as associated with cytomegalovirus. This cohort had only TCR beta chains sequenced, and the lack of alpha or paired-chain data limited which features could be detected. The authors suggested that the approach could potentially be extended to other disease states and immunological phenotypes. A later analysis found that HLA-associated TCR beta chains were more clonally expanded and had lower generation probabilities than equally common non-associated chains. Across donors, most TCR sequences were observed very rarely, whereas some public TCRs were present in many individuals. An association between a missense DCLRE1C variant and V-gene and J-gene trimming of TCR beta chains was found in a later genetic analysis and replicated in an independent cohort. A further reported finding was that TCR beta sequences accurately predicted the HLA-A and HLA-B alleles for most subjects in the first cohort. Because some donors lacked HLA typing at each locus, the association tests relied only on the typed subset. According to a later analysis, TCR association rates differed among HLA loci, with DRB1 alleles showing the most associated TCRs and HLA-C alleles showing the fewest. In a later analysis, most CMV-associated TCR beta chains were found to appear HLA-restricted, with HLA associations seemingly driven largely by CMV exposure. Cytomegalovirus status was reported to be diagnosed by the classifier with high specificity and sensitivity in both the original and validation cohorts. Linkage disequilibrium might explain the correlated functional status among segregating V segments, but an unknown experimental factor could not be excluded. At a false discovery rate of 0.05, a later analysis linked 16,000 or so TCR beta sequences to specific HLA alleles. Three of the identified cytomegalovirus-associated TCR beta chains were confirmed in vitro to be specific for cytomegalovirus antigens. The sequencing pipeline was judged likely to have produced a cluster of highly shared sequence variants as a technical artifact. Compared with the approximately 600-donor mean, donors in an Asian-associated ancestry cluster had fewer N-insertions in productive TCRs, according to a later genetic analysis. CMV serostatus was the only immune exposure information available for the cohort. Around 16 rarely observed V segments, including chromosome 9 orphons, were excluded from the earlier analysis of 550 to 700 of the donors because counts were too low.

In the case of this clone: Which antigen it targets is not known. No base quality information exists; no much larger clone differs at one position.

Reading the germline V gene gives CDR1 LGHNA and CDR2 YNFKEQ. V and J are truncated by 5 bases and 4 bases respectively, leaving an intervening sequence of 9 bases. The CDR3 has 13 amino acids, counting the end cysteine and phenylalanine. The retained sequence is limited to the CDR3, 39 bases, with the frame set at the first base. The cohort was made up of around 720 healthy bone marrow donors. All cohort members were sampled while nominally healthy, although unrecorded immune exposures were likely present. The donor tested CMV seronegative, placing the donor among the 350 or so seronegative members of the cohort. Each donor provided a peripheral blood sample, and peripheral blood mononuclear cells were used for TCR beta sequencing. The Qiagen DNeasy Blood Extraction Kit was used to extract genomic DNA from the blood cell samples. Libraries were made using the immunoSEQ multiplex PCR assay. The multiplex PCR relied on a mix of 60 forward primers for TCR Vbeta segments and 13 reverse primers for TCR Jbeta segments. The CDR3 region of rearranged TCR beta genes was amplified from genomic DNA with a multiplex PCR assay. The amplified TCR beta libraries were sequenced on the Illumina HiSeq System as 87-base-pair reads. Under the source paper's analysis protocol: In a later analysis, tens of millions of unique TCR beta chains were counted across the 500 to 700 repertoires, and some 10 million of these chains were shared by at least two donors. To remove PCR and sequencing errors, raw reads were error-corrected and collapsed into unique sequences using a nearest-neighbor algorithm that merged closely related sequences. CDR3 sequences were aligned to IMGT reference sequences to assign V, D and J gene segments. Each retained sequence needed at least a six-nucleotide match to both a V gene segment and a J gene segment. A rearrangement counted as productive if the CDR3 had no stop codons and remained in frame with V and J, and every other rearrangement counted as non-productive. Following IMGT convention, CDR3 was defined as the stretch from the second conserved V-encoded cysteine to the conserved J-encoded phenylalanine. The earlier analysis of fewer than 700 of the donors excluded sequences that lacked an unambiguous match to a single V gene segment. In an earlier analysis of about 590 of the donors, a V segment was called functional when productive rearrangements were above 56.7%, and segregating when the standard deviation between donors exceeded 5%. A statistical classification framework was built to diagnose cytomegalovirus status from the catalog of TCR beta chain sequences. V and J gene assignment, in a later analysis, came from comparing TCR nucleotide sequences with IMGT/GENE-DB human TR gene sequences. A later analysis assigned CDR3 sequences and most-parsimonious VDJ recombination scenarios with the TCRdist pipeline. In a later analysis, each TCR beta chain was defined by its CDR3 amino acid sequence together with its V-gene family, and reads lacking a unique V-gene family were excluded. A later analysis removed several hundred highly shared, low-generation-probability nucleotide sequences to deal with suspected cross-contamination and a sequencing artifact. For each public chain, a later analysis derived a clonal expansion index from normalized ranks of inferred template counts within each repertoire. Generation probabilities in a later analysis came from a VDJ recombination model fitted to out-of-frame rearrangements, and those results were checked against IGoR. In a later analysis, hypergeometric tests were used to score TCR-TCR, TCR-HLA and TCR-CMV co-occurrence, with a repertoire-size bias correction applied to TCR pairs. In a later analysis, false discovery rates were estimated by permuting HLA or CMV assignments 20 times. In a later analysis, co-occurring TCRs were grouped using DBSCAN, and TCRdist sequence similarity was added for clustering within HLA-allele-positive subsets. Co-occurrence clustering excluded repertoires with fewer than 30,000 or more than 120,000 public chains, plus five with anomalous nucleotide sharing. TCRdb limited this immuneACCESS table to in-frame rearrangements with V and J called. A share of clones is missing; checked studies link under half to unresolved V genes, and the rest is unexplained. V, J and clone size derive from that table, while D and trimming were established from the DNA sequence. For this sample the table gives about 160,000 clones, of which around 79% were detected only once. Of the sample, 3.5% to 5% falls within the top ten clones.

The rearranged segments are TRBV4-2 and TRBJ2-1; the D gene is perhaps TRBD1, from 6 matching bases. The sequenced sample consisted of PBMCs. The TCR originated in a man aged 40-55 years in good health and CMV-seronegative. For the CDR3, the sequence is CASSGGQYNEQFF. DNA sequence: TGTGCCAGCAGCGGGGGACAATACAATGAGCAGTTCTTC.